This T cell receptor (beta chain) came from a study of blood T cell repertoires in COVID-19 (TCRdb year 2020). At the level of the whole study: Collaborator samples came from the United States, Italy and Spain and covered acute and convalescent phases of COVID-19. The material from the prospective study consisted of cDNA or gDNA derived from T cells, B-cell-depleted T cells, or PBMCs. The dataset comprised deeply sampled blood TCRbeta repertoires from subjects exposed to, actively infected with, or recovered from COVID-19. The repertoires were released in a freely available public database intended as a resource for research on the immune response to SARS-CoV-2. Samples were obtained from the ongoing ImmuneRACE study (first 160 participants) and from 1,254 subjects provided by 6 global collaborators. Nearly every sample came with metadata listing a de-identified subject ID, COVID-19 status, age in years and sex. Where available, HLA class I and class II types were obtained from metadata supplied by the sample provider rather than from assay-based typing.

Each collaborating institution followed its own protocols to collect whole blood in K2EDTA tubes. For TCRbeta analysis, collaborators shipped samples in one of three forms: frozen whole blood, isolated PBMCs, or DNA extracted from either of those sample types. Results and caveats for the whole study, not just this receptor: The amount of clinical and demographic metadata varied by source and participant and was provided uncurated.

The immunoSEQ Assay, a bias-controlled multiplex PCR, was used to amplify TCRbeta CDR3 regions from genomic DNA. The authors' pipeline ran thus. The number of nucleated cells in each sample was estimated by amplification of reference gene primers within the assay. To quantify the absolute abundance of each unique TCRbeta CDR3 rearrangement, sequence reads were collapsed and filtered. Productive Simpson clonality was computed per sample as the square root of Simpson's diversity index over productive rearrangements. What TCRdb holds here is the immuneACCESS table cut down to in-frame rearrangements. Part of the clones is not present; checked against another copy, under half of the missing clones reflect an unresolved V gene, and the others are unexplained. The DNA gave D and trimming, while V, J and clone size come from that table. The sample profile shows 200,000 to 300,000 clones; over 70% of them were found once. The top ten clones comprise around 7.8% of the sample.

About this clone itself: The target of this receptor is not known. Per-base quality was not reported, and no clone a single base away is much larger than it.

Trimming takes 5 bases off V and 4 bases off J; junction bases not matched to a gene: 7. The cysteine opens and the phenylalanine closes a CDR3 of 14 amino acids. Kept here is only the CDR3 DNA, which spans 42 bases and is read in frame from base 1. From a lookup of the germline V gene, CDR1 and CDR2 are SQVTM and ANQGSEA. The origin of this receptor is a human donor in a cohort sampled during active COVID-19. Material for sequencing was peripheral blood. Recombination connected TRBV29-1 to TRBJ2-3; 9 central bases correspond to TRBD2. The DNA sequence reads TGCAGCGTTCTGGTAGCGGGGGTTTCAGATACGCAGTATTTT. The resulting protein is CSVLVAGVSDTQYF.